This T cell receptor beta chain stems from a study of shared clonotypes between healthy human individuals. Study-wide findings and caveats: It was observed that about 5% of naive CD4 clonotypes were shared across several donors. What naive subsets generally showed was a larger estimated richness than memory subsets showed. Relative to their counterparts shared across all four donors, non-shared clonotypes exhibited diminished generation probabilities.

Data came from immunoSEQ multiplex PCR; TCRdb stores just in-frame clones and leaves some out. The sample yields about 2.4 million clones, roughly 93% seen once. About this clone itself: The antigen is unknown.

Trimming removed 1 base at V and 5 bases at J, with 5 bases between. Germline V lookup: CDR1 LGHNA, CDR2 YNFKEQ. This CDR3 comprises 13 residues. This sequence was found in a man younger than 35 in good health. Some clones in this sample may be carry-over from other donors' samples. V and J are TRBV4-2 and TRBJ2-2, with a weak D call TRBD2 (5 bases). The material sequenced was naive CD4+ T cells from PBMCs. Specified subset: CD45RA+ positively selected. This CDR3 reads CASSQAGTGELFF. In DNA form, the CDR3 reads TGTGCCAGCAGCCAAGCGGGGACCGGGGAGCTGTTTTTT.